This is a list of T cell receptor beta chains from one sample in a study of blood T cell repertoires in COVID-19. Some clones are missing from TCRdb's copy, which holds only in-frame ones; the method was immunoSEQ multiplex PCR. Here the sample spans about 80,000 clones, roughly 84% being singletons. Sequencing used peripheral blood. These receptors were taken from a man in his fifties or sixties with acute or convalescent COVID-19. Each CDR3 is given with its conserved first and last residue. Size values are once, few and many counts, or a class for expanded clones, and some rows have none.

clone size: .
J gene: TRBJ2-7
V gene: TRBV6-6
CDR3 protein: CASSYSKTAYEQYF

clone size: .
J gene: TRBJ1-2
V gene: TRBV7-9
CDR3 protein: CASSLNHKEGGYTF

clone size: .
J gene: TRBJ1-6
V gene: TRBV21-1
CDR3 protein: CASSTGTGVTPLHF

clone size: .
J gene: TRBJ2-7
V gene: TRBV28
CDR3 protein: CASSLASSGGLEQYF

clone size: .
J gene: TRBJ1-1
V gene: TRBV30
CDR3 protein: CAWSVRQGPLNTEAFF

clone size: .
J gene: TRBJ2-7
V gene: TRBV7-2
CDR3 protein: CASSWGPGGQQYF

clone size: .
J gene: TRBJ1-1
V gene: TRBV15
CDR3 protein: CATSESPIVVNTEAFF

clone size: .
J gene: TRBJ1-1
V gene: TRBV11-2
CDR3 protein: CASIVTGGYTEAFF

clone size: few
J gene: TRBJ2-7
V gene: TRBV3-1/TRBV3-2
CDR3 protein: CASSQAVGGGEQYF

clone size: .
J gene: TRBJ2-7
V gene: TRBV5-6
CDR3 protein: CASSADGTYEQYF

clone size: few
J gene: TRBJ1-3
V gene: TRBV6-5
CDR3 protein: CASMVSGHSGNTIYF

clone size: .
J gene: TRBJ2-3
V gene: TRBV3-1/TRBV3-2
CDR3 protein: CASRQLAGGLGDTQYF

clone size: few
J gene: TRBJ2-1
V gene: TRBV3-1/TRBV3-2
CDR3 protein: CASSEGGTGWDEQFF

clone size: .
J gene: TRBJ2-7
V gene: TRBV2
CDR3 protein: CASSDPHDRAGPYEQYF

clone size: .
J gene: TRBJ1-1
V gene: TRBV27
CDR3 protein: CASSLEQGLNTEAFF

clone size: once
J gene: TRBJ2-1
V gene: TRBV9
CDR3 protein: CASSQLSGGNNEQFF

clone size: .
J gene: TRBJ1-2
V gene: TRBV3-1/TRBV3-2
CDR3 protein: CASSQGTVFNYGYTF

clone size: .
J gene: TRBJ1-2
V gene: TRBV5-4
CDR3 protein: CASSLVKAPYGYTF

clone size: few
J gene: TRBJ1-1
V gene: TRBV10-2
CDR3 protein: CASSVGGVNTEAFF

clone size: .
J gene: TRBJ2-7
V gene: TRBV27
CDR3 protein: CASSLRAGGYEQYF

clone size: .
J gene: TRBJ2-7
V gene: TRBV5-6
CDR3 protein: CASSQRGREQYF

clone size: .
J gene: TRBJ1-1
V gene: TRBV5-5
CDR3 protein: CASSTGQVNTEAFF

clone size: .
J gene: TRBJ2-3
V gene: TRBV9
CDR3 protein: CASSAPVGTVTDTQYF

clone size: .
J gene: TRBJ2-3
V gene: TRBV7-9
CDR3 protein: CASSRLAGLTDTQYF

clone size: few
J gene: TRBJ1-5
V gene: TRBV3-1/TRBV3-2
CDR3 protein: CASSQEGGRGNQPQHF

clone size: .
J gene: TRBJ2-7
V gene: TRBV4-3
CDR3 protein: CASSQELAGGEQYF

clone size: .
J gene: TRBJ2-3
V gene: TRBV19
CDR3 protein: CASSIMAGDTQYF

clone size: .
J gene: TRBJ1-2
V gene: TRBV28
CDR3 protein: CASSSPRDRGNYGYTF

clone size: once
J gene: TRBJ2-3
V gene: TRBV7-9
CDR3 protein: CASSLEQVTDTQYF

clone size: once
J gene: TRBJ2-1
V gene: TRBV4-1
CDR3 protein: CASSQDSGTSVYNEQFF

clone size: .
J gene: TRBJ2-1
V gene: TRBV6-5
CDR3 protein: CASRGGSRDEQFF

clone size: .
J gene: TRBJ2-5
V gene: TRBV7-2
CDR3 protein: CASSVTGTSKETQYF

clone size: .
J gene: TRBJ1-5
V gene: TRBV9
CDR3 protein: CASSMSGSVNQPQHF

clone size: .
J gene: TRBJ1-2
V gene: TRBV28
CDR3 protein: CASHSTGQANYGYTF

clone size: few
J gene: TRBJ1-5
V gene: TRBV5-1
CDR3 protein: CASSATGGDQPQHF

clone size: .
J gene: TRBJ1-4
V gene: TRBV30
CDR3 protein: CAWSRGDWEKLFF

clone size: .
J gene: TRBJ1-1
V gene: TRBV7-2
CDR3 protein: CASSSYSGDRAEAFF

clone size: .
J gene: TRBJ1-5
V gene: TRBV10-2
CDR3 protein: CASWDSYSNQPQHF

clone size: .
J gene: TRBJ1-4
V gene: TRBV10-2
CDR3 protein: CASRETGPGEKLFF

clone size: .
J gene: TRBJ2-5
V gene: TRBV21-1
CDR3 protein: CASNPEEWEGWGETQYF

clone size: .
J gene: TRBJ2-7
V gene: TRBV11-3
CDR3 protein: CASSAGTNYEQYF

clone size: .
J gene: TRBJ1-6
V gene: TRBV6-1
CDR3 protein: CASSAFLTGQNSPLHF

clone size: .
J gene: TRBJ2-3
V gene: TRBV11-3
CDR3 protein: CASSLAIDRVSDTQYF

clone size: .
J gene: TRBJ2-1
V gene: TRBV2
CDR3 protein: CASSGLAGGEQFF

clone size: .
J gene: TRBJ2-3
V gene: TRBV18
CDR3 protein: CASSPDRATYTDTQYF

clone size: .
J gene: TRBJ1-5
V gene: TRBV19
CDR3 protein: CATKYQRDNQPQHF